This TCR beta chain was profiled in a study of CD8 T cells in Susac syndrome. The germline CDR1 and CDR2 sequences are SGHAT and FQNNGV. The CDR3 is made up of 13 amino acids. The V gene lost 5 bases and the J gene lost 0 bases, with 6 bases spanning the gap. The TEMRA cells underwent FACS enrichment, while the CD8+ and CD4+ T cells underwent negative isolation. Random hexamers served to reverse transcribe roughly 0.45 to 1 ug RNA. It was immunoSEQ multiplex PCR that amplified TCR beta CDR3 across 54 Vbeta and 13 Jbeta. TCRdb processed the immunoSEQ multiplex PCR reads anew with MiXCR; each CDR3 protein has one entry. The sample lists under 200,000 distinct CDR3 sequences; approximately 96% were seen once.

The chain recombines TRBV11-2 with TRBJ2-3; D unclear. The specimen sequenced was CD8+ T cells from PBMCs. This clonotype was obtained from a human donor with multiple sclerosis. The CDR3 coding sequence is TGTGCCAGCAGCGAAGACAGCACAGATACGCAGTATTTT. Amino acids: CASSEDSTDTQYF.